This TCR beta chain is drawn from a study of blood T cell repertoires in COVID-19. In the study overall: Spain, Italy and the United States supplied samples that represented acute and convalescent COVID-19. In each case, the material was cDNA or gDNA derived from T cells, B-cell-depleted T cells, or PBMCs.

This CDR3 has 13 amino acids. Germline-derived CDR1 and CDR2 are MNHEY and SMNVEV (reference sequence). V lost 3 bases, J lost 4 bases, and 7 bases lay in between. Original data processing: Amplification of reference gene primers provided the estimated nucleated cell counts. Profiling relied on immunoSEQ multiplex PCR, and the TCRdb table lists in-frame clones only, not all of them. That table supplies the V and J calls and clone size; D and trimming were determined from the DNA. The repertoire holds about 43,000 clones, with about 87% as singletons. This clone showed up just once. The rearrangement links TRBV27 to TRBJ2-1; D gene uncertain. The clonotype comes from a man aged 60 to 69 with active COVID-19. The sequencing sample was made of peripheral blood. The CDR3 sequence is CASSFLSYNEQFF. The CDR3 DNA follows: TGTGCCAGCAGTTTTCTCAGTTACAATGAGCAGTTCTTC.